The entry that follows covers one T cell receptor (beta chain) sequence. This entry comes from a study of T cell changes during pregnancy in multiple sclerosis. Here immunoSEQ multiplex PCR was the method, and the copy in TCRdb shows in-frame clones only, minus some. Among around 15,000 clones listed, 93% were seen once. V was trimmed by 6 bases and J by 5 bases, leaving 17 bases between them. CDR3 size: 15 residues. CDR1 and CDR2 from the germline V gene are MNHNY and SVGAGI (reference sequence). The sample here was peripheral blood, taken in the second trimester of pregnancy. This TCR was sampled from a female donor in good health, enrolled as a control in a pregnancy study. The chain uses TRBV6-6 and TRBJ1-5; D call uncertain. CDR3 residues: CASRAIRLPHQPQHF. CDR3 nucleotide sequence: TGTGCCAGCAGAGCGATTCGCCTCCCCCATCAGCCCCAGCATTTT.